This T cell receptor (beta chain) was found in a study of blood T cell repertoires in COVID-19. The assay was immunoSEQ multiplex PCR, and TCRdb's table has in-frame clones only and misses some. The data contain some 370,000 clones, almost 90% of them singletons. Germline trimming cut 7 bases from V and 2 bases from J; bases unmatched to any gene: 16. The CDR3 has 17 residues. Germline CDR1 reads SGHVS; CDR2 reads FQNEAQ. The clonotype originates from a man aged 18 to 35 with active or convalescent COVID-19. V gene TRBV7-8 combines with J gene TRBJ2-5, with TRBD2 identical over 7 bases. What was sequenced was peripheral blood. DNA of the CDR3: TGTGCCAGCAACTTCCTTACGGGGAGGGATGGTCAAGAGACCCAGTACTTC. Translated: CASNFLTGRDGQETQYF.